A single sample gave rise to the 31 T cell receptor beta chains below, sequenced in a study of OX40 agonist ivuxolimab in advanced cancers. The library was built by means of the immunoSEQ multiplex PCR assay. In TCRdb, the immuneACCESS table is reduced to in-frame sequences with V and J assigned. These tables do not hold every clone; where another copy was compared, an unresolved V gene accounts for under half, and the others remain unexplained. The sample yields roughly 34,000 clones; approximately 89% were counted once. The ten top clones hold more than 30% of the sample. The material sequenced was CD4+ or CD8+ T cells sorted from blood, taken in a trial of the OX40 agonist ivuxolimab. These receptors were collected from an adult with an advanced solid tumor such as melanoma, head and neck, liver or kidney cancer.

This chain uses TRBV5-1 with TRBJ1-1; tentative D call: TRBD1 (6 bases). This CDR3 has 14 residues. V was pared by 2 bases and J by 6 bases, with 14 bases between. CDR1 SGHRS and CDR2 YFSETQ come from the germline V gene. CDR3: CASSFTTGSAEAFF. The CDR3, as DNA: TGCGCCAGCAGCTTTACAACAGGGTCCGCTGAAGCTTTCTTT.

This chain joins TRBV6-1 and TRBJ2-3; D not certain. This CDR3 comprises 16 residues. Germline CDR1 reads MNHNS; CDR2 reads SASEGT. V was pared by 4 bases and J by 1 base, with 15 bases between. CDR3 in amino acids: CASSGVETLGTDTQYF. The CDR3 nucleotides are TGTGCCAGCAGTGGAGTCGAGACTTTGGGCACAGATACGCAGTATTTT.

The rearrangement joins TRBV2 to TRBJ1-2; 9 bases agree with TRBD1. The CDR3 loop spans 14 amino acids. Germline CDR1 SNHLY, CDR2 FYNNEI. J was trimmed by 8 bases and V by 0 bases; bases with no gene match: 4. CDR3: CASSEARTGDGYTF. CDR3 nucleotides: TGTGCCAGCAGTGAAGCGCGGACAGGGGACGGCTACACCTTC.

The chain carries TRBV4-1 and TRBJ2-5; TRBD2 aligns across 8 bases. V lost 1 base, J lost 2 bases, and 9 bases stayed unmatched. This CDR3 has 17 amino acids. Germline CDR1 is MGHRA and CDR2 is YSYEKL. DNA of the CDR3: TGCGCCAGCAGCCAAGGTTTGAGCGGGGGTTCTCAAGAGACCCAGTACTTC. Residues: CASSQGLSGGSQETQYF.

A few counts support this clone. The rearrangement links TRBV7-9 to TRBJ2-7; D is possibly TRBD2 (6 bases). Between the trimmed V and J ends, which lost 5 bases and 6 bases, there was a span of 11 bases. The germline V gene encodes CDR1 SEHNR and CDR2 FQNEAQ (reference sequence). The CDR3 is 12 amino acids. The CDR3 reads CASSRGGGEQYF. The CDR3 DNA reads as TGTGCCAGCAGCCGTGGGGGAGGCGAGCAGTACTTC.

The V and J genes are TRBV6-6 and TRBJ1-2, with D uncertain. V dropped 5 bases and J dropped 5 bases, with 21 bases sitting between them. Germline CDR1 reads MNHNY; CDR2 reads SVGAGI (reference sequence). The CDR3 is 16 amino acids. The CDR3 is CASSTVFPPTRYGYTF. CDR3 sequence (DNA): TGTGCCAGCAGTACTGTATTCCCGCCCACTCGATATGGCTACACCTTC.

The chain joins TRBV27 to TRBJ1-1, with unresolved D. The CDR3 sequence is 16 residues long. CDR1 MNHEY and CDR2 SMNVEV come from the germline V gene (reference sequence). V was pared by 9 bases and J by 0 bases, with 20 bases between. The chain's CDR3 is CASLRRPADMNTEAFF. The CDR3 coding sequence is TGTGCCAGTCTACGGCGTCCCGCGGATATGAACACTGAAGCTTTCTTT.

The genes are TRBV6-1 and TRBJ2-7; no clear D. Germline CDR1 MNHNS, CDR2 SASEGT. There are 11 residues in the CDR3. V was trimmed by 7 bases and J by 3 bases, leaving 7 bases between them. The CDR3 DNA sequence: TGTGCCAGCACTGGGGTCTACGAGCAGTACTTC. Its translation: CASTGVYEQYF.

This rearrangement joins TRBV13 to TRBJ1-5; D gene uncertain. The CDR3 sequence is 13 residues long. Germline V gene data show CDR1 as PRHDT and CDR2 as FYEKMQ (reference sequence). V lost 0 bases to trimming and J lost 6 bases, with 6 bases between them. CDR3 amino acids: CASSLGVAQPQHF. CDR3 DNA sequence: TGTGCCAGCAGCTTAGGGGTAGCTCAGCCCCAGCATTTT.

The chain has TRBV7-2 and TRBJ1-2, with TRBD1 matching over 7 bases. After removal of 2 bases from V and 1 base from J, the junction contained 4 bases not matched to a gene. Germline V gene lookup returns CDR1 SGHTA and CDR2 FQGNSA. This CDR3 spans 15 amino acids. The CDR3 sequence: CASSLWWDSNYGYTF. The CDR3 coding sequence is TGTGCCAGCAGCTTATGGTGGGACAGTAACTATGGCTACACCTTC.

CDR3: CASSPGGGEQYF. Written as DNA, the CDR3 is TGCGCCAGCAGCCCAGGGGGGGGCGAGCAGTACTTC. This rearrangement joins TRBV4-1 to TRBJ2-7; either TRBD1 or TRBD2 may fit D (7 bases each). The CDR3 contains 12 residues. The germline gives CDR1 MGHRA, CDR2 YSYEKL. Trimming removed 4 bases at V and 6 bases at J, with 10 bases between.

The chain is built from TRBV19 and TRBJ2-2; the match to TRBD2 covers 8 bases. The germline V gene encodes CDR1 LNHDA and CDR2 SQIVND (reference sequence). V shed 5 bases, J shed 0 bases, and the junction held 2 bases outside the gene matches. This CDR3 comprises 15 residues. The CDR3 here is CASSSGLANTGELFF. CDR3 DNA sequence: TGTGCCAGTAGTTCGGGACTAGCGAACACCGGGGAGCTGTTTTTT.

V is TRBV27 and J is TRBJ2-7; D unresolved. Germline assignment: CDR1 MNHEY and CDR2 SMNVEV (reference sequence). The V end was cut by 4 bases, the J end by 5 bases, with 9 bases between. The CDR3 spans 12 residues. The CDR3: CASSYPGHEQYF. The CDR3 DNA reads as TGTGCCAGCAGTTATCCCGGACACGAGCAGTACTTC.

This chain uses TRBV11-2 with TRBJ1-5; D gene unclear. This CDR3 is 15 amino acids long. Trimming pared 2 bases from V and 1 base from J, leaving 9 bases between. In germline, CDR1 is SGHAT, CDR2 FQNNGV. The CDR3 is CASSLTPQSNQPQHF. The CDR3 DNA follows: TGTGCCAGCAGCTTAACTCCTCAGAGCAATCAGCCCCAGCATTTT. The whole variable domain, filled in from reference TRBV11-2 and TRBJ1-5, reads EAGVAQSPRYKIIEKRQSVAFWCNPISGHATLYWYQQILGQGPKLLIQFQNNGVVDDSQLPKDRFSAERLKGVDSTLKIQPAKLEDSAVYLCASSLTPQSNQPQHFGDGTRLSIL.

The chain couples TRBV5-1 to TRBJ2-7, with TRBD2 matching over 10 bases. V lost 2 bases, J lost 3 bases, and 2 bases stayed unmatched. The CDR3 extends over 14 amino acids. The V gene's germline CDR1 is SGHRS and CDR2 YFSETQ. CDR3 loop: CASSFTSGDYEQYF. Here the CDR3 DNA reads TGCGCCAGCAGCTTCACTAGCGGGGACTACGAGCAGTACTTC.

The chain couples TRBV5-4 to TRBJ2-2; D call uncertain. The CDR3 extends over 13 amino acids. V was shortened by 5 bases and J by 6 bases, with 11 bases between the two germline ends. The germline V gene encodes CDR1 SGHNT and CDR2 YYREEE (reference sequence). The CDR3 nucleotides are TGTGCCAGCAGTCCTCTCACCGCCGGGGAGCTGTTTTTT. Protein: CASSPLTAGELFF.

This chain connects TRBV7-9 to TRBJ2-1, with TRBD1 identical over 11 bases. CDR1 is SEHNR, CDR2 FQNEAQ, per germline (reference sequence). CDR3 size: 16 residues. Trimming at V came to 4 bases and at J to 5 bases, leaving 7 bases not matched to a gene. The CDR3 spells CASSSWGDRGNNEQFF. The DNA for the CDR3 is TGTGCCAGCAGCTCCTGGGGGGACAGGGGGAACAATGAGCAGTTCTTC. The entire variable domain, with the rest obtained from reference TRBV7-9 and TRBJ2-1, is as follows: DTGVSQNPRHKITKRGQNVTFRCDPISEHNRLYWYRQTLGQGPEFLTYFQNEAQLEKSRLLSDRFSAERPKGSFSTLEIQRTEQGDSAMYLCASSSWGDRGNNEQFFGPGTRLTVL.

The chain employs TRBV19 and TRBJ1-1; TRBD1 aligns across 8 bases. Germline V lookup: CDR1 LNHDA, CDR2 SQIVND (reference sequence). V trimming: 5 bases; J trimming: 4 bases; junction bases outside the gene matches: 6. CDR3 size: 14 residues. CDR3 sequence reads: CASSAGQGGTEAFF. The CDR3 DNA follows: TGTGCCAGTAGTGCCGGACAGGGAGGCACTGAAGCTTTCTTT.

V and J are TRBV29-1 and TRBJ1-1, with D possibly being TRBD1 (5 bases). The CDR3 has 11 amino acids. Trimming took 4 bases from V and 6 from J, leaving 9 bases between them. Germline CDR1 reads SQVTM; CDR2 reads ANQGSEA. The CDR3 bases are TGCAGCGTTGGGGGGGTTCCTGAAGCTTTCTTT. It encodes CSVGGVPEAFF.

The chain is built from TRBV27 and TRBJ1-2, with D unresolved. V was shortened by 3 bases and J by 2 bases, with 10 bases between the two germline ends. The CDR3 extends over 14 amino acids. Looked up from germline, CDR1 is MNHEY and CDR2 is SMNVEV (reference sequence). CDR3 DNA sequence: TGTGCCAGCAGTTTCGGAGGAACGAACTATGGCTACACCTTC. This translates into CASSFGGTNYGYTF.

The chain recombines TRBV28 with TRBJ2-2, with no clear D. The CDR3 sequence is 16 residues long. V lost 2 bases and J 2 bases, leaving 12 bases between the germline ends. Germline CDR1 is MDHEN and CDR2 is SYDVKM. The CDR3 protein is CASSLRLTLNTGELFF. In DNA form, the CDR3 reads TGTGCCAGCAGTTTAAGGCTGACACTCAACACCGGGGAGCTGTTTTTT.

The chain recombines TRBV7-9 with TRBJ2-7; TRBD2 is a possible D gene (5 bases). Germline V gene sequence: CDR1 SEHNR, CDR2 FQNEAQ (reference sequence). This CDR3 contains 12 residues. V lost 3 bases to trimming and J lost 3 bases, with 6 bases between them. In DNA form, the CDR3 reads TGTGCCAGCAGCTTCGGGGACTACGAGCAGTACTTC. This gives the protein CASSFGDYEQYF.

This chain joins TRBV5-1 and TRBJ2-3, with TRBD2 identical over 8 bases. J gave up 1 base and V 0 bases, and 10 bases lay outside the gene matches. Per germline, CDR1 SGHRS and CDR2 YFSETQ. The CDR3 covers 18 residues. CDR3 residues: CASSLESLGREGTDTQYF. The CDR3 DNA is TGCGCCAGCAGCTTGGAATCATTGGGGCGGGAGGGCACAGATACGCAGTATTTT.

The chain has TRBV10-3 and TRBJ1-1; D gene unclear. The CDR3 contains 13 residues. V was shortened by 4 bases and J by 3 bases, with 9 bases between the two germline ends. The germline V gene encodes CDR1 ENHRY and CDR2 SYGVKD. The CDR3 bases are TGTGCCATCAGTGTATCCAGCGACACTGAAGCTTTCTTT. It is translated as CAISVSSDTEAFF.

CDR3 sequence reads: CASGTPGNTIYF. In DNA form, the CDR3 reads TGTGCCTCAGGTACTCCAGGAAACACCATATATTTT. The chain uses TRBV27 and TRBJ1-3; the D is unclear. The length of the CDR3 is 12 residues. V was shortened by 11 bases and J by 4 bases, with 12 bases between the two germline ends. Germline CDR1 MNHEY, CDR2 SMNVEV (reference sequence).

This chain uses TRBV19 with TRBJ2-5; D not certain. The J call may be mistaken, given a closer DNA end match to TRBJ2-7. The CDR3 covers 13 residues. Germline loops: CDR1 LNHDA, CDR2 SQIVND (reference sequence). The CDR3 DNA sequence: TGTGCCAGTAGTCCGAGTAGCTCCTACGAGCAGTACTTC. Translation gives CASSPSSSYEQYF.

The V gene is TRBV29-1, the J gene TRBJ2-3, with a possible D match to TRBD1 (5 bases). V lost 4 bases and J lost 3, with 17 bases in between. Germline-derived CDR1 and CDR2 are SQVTM and ANQGSEA. The CDR3 runs to 15 residues. In DNA, the CDR3 is TGCAGCGTTGGAAGAAGGGGCGCTGAGACAGATACGCAGTATTTT. Translating it yields CSVGRRGAETDTQYF.

The genes are TRBV30 and TRBJ2-3; TRBD2 might be the D (6 bases). Germline V CDR1 and CDR2: GTSNPN, SVGIG (reference sequence). Trimming removed 2 bases from V and 2 bases from J, with 14 bases in between. The CDR3 runs to 15 residues. The CDR3 coding sequence is TGTGCCTGGAGTCTCCGGGCTAGCGACACAGATACGCAGTATTTT. It encodes CAWSLRASDTDTQYF.

The chain recombines TRBV30 with TRBJ1-3, with no clear D. Germline assignment: CDR1 GTSNPN and CDR2 SVGIG (reference sequence). V was cut by 4 bases and J by 4 bases, with 11 bases left in between. The CDR3 spans 13 residues. The CDR3 nucleotides are TGTGCCTGGAACCACCCGGAGGGAAACACCATATATTTT. Amino acids: CAWNHPEGNTIYF. The full variable domain, rest sourced from reference TRBV30 and TRBJ1-3, is SQTIHQWPATLVQPVGSPLSLECTVEGTSNPNLYWYRQAAGRGLQLLFYSVGIGQISSEVPQNLSASRPQDRQFILSSKKLLLSDSGFYLCAWNHPEGNTIYFGEGSWLTVV.

The J gene is TRBJ2-7, the V gene TRBV19; no definite D call. Germline V gene lookup returns CDR1 LNHDA and CDR2 SQIVND (reference sequence). The CDR3 length is 13 residues. The V end was cut by 3 bases, the J end by 2 bases, with 8 bases between. CDR3: CASSITVAYEQYF. CDR3 DNA sequence: TGTGCCAGTAGTATCACGGTTGCCTACGAGCAGTACTTC.

This clone has a handful of counts. The J gene is TRBJ1-2, the V gene TRBV7-9, with 9 nucleotides matching TRBD1. Trimming at V came to 7 bases and at J to 4 bases, leaving 7 bases not matched to a gene. The CDR3 has 14 amino acids. The germline V gene encodes CDR1 SEHNR and CDR2 FQNEAQ (reference sequence). CDR3 sequence: CASIRGTGTYGYTF. As DNA, the CDR3 is TGTGCCAGCATTAGGGGGACAGGGACCTATGGCTACACCTTC.